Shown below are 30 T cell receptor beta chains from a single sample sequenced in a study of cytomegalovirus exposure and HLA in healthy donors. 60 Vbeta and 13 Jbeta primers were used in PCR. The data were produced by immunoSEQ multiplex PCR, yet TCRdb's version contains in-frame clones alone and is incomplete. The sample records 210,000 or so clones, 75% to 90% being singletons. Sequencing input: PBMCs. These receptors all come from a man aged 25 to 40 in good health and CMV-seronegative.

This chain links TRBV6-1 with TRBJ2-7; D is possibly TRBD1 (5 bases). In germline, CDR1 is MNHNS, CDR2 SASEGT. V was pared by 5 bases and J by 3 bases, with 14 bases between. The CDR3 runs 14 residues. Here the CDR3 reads CASSQQDTLYEQYF. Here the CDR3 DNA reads TGTGCCAGCAGTCAACAGGATACTCTCTACGAGCAGTACTTC.

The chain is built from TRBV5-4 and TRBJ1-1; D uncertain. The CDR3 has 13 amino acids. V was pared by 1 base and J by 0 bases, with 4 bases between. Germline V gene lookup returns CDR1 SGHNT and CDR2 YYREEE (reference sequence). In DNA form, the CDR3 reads TGTGCCAGCAGCTTGTCCTTGAACACTGAAGCTTTCTTT. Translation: CASSLSLNTEAFF.

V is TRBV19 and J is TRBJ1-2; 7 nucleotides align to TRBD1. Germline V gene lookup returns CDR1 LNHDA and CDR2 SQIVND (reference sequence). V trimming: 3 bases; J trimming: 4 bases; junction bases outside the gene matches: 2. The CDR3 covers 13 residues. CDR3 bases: TGTGCCAGTAGTATCAGGGGGGCCTATGGCTACACCTTC. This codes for CASSIRGAYGYTF.

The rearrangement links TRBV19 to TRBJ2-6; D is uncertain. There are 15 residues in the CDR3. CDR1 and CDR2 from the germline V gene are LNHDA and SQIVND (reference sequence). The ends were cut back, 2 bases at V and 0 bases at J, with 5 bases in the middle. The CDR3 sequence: CASSIMSSGANVLTF. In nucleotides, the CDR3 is TGTGCCAGTAGTATAATGAGCTCTGGGGCCAACGTCCTGACTTTC.

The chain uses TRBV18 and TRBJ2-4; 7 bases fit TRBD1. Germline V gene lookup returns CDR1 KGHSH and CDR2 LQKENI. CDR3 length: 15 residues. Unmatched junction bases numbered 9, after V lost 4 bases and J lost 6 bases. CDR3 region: CASSLLTGAGNIQYF. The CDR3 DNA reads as TGTGCCAGCTCACTCCTAACAGGGGCGGGAAACATTCAGTACTTC.

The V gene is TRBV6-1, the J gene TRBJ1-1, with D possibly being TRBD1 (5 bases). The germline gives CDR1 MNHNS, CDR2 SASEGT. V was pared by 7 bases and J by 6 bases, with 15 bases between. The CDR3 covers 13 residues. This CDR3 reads CASKTVTGPEAFF. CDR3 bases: TGTGCCAGCAAGACAGTTACGGGCCCTGAAGCTTTCTTT.

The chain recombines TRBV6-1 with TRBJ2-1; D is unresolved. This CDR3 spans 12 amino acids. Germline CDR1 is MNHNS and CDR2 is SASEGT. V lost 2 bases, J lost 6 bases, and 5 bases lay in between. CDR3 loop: CASSEPINEQFF. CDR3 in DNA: TGTGCCAGCAGTGAACCAATCAATGAGCAGTTCTTC.

In nucleotides, the CDR3 is TGTGCCAGCAGGATGACAGCCTCCTACGAGCAGTACTTC. This encodes CASRMTASYEQYF. The chain combines TRBV6-5 with TRBJ2-7, with a tentative D call TRBD1 (5 bases). The germline CDR1 and CDR2 sequences are MNHEY and SVGAGI. V was clipped by 6 bases and J by 0 bases, with 9 bases between them. CDR3 size: 13 residues.

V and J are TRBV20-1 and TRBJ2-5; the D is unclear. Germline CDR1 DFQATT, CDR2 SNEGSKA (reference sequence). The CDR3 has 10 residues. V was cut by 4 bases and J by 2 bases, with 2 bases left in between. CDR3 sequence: CSAIQETQYF. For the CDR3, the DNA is TGCAGTGCTATACAAGAGACCCAGTACTTC.

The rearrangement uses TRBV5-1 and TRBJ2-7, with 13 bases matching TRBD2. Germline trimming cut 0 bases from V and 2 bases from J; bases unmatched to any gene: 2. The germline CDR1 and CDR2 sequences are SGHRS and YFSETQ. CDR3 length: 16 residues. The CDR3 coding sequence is TGCGCCAGCAGCTTGGGACTAGCGGGGGGACCCTACGAGCAGTACTTC. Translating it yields CASSLGLAGGPYEQYF.

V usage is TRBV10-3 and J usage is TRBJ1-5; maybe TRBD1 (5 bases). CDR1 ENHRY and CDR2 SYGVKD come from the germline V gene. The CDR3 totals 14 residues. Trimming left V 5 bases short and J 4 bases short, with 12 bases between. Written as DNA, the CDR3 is TGTGCCATCAGTCGGGACGGGGGAAATCAGCCCCAGCATTTT. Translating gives CAISRDGGNQPQHF.

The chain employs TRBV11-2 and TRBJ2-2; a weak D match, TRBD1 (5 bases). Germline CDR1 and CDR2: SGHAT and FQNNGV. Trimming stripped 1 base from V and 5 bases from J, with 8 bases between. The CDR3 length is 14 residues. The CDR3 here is CASSLVAGTGELFF. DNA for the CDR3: TGTGCCAGCAGCTTAGTAGCAGGGACCGGGGAGCTGTTTTTT.

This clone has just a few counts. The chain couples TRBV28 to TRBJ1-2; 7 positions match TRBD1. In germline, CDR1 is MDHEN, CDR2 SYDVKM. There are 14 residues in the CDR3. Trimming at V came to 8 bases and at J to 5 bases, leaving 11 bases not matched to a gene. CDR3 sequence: CASRHTGTVYGYTF. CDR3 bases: TGTGCCAGCCGGCACACCGGGACAGTTTATGGCTACACCTTC.

The CDR3 region has the DNA TGCGCCAGCAGCCCTAGCCTAGTCGGTGAGACCCAGTACTTC. Translating it yields CASSPSLVGETQYF. The gene calls are TRBV5-1 and TRBJ2-5; tentatively, D is TRBD2 (5 bases). The CDR3 has 14 residues. Trimming shortened V by 4 bases and J by 5 bases, and 15 bases separated the two germline ends. Germline values: CDR1 SGHRS, CDR2 YFSETQ.

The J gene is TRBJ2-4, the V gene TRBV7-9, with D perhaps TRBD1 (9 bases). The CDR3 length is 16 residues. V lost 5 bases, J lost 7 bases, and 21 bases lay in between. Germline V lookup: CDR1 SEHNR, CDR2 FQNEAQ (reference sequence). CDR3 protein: CASSPTGGTGYNIQYF. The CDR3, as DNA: TGTGCCAGCAGCCCAACGGGGGGGACAGGGTATAACATTCAGTACTTC.

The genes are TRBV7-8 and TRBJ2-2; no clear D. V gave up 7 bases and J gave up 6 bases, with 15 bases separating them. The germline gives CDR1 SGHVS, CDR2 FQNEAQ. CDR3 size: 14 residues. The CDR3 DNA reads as TGTGCCAGCAAACCTGAGTGGAGATCCGGGGAGCTGTTTTTT. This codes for CASKPEWRSGELFF.

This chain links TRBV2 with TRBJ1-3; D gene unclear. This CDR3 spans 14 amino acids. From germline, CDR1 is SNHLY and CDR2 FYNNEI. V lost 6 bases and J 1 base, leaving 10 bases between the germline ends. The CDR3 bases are TGTGCCAGCAGGCCACAGATTTCTGGAAACACCATATATTTT. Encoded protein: CASRPQISGNTIYF. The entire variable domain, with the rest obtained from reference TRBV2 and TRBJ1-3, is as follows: EPEVTQTPSHQVTQMGQEVILRCVPISNHLYFYWYRQILGQKVEFLVSFYNNEISEKSEIFDDQFSVERPDGSNFTLKIRSTKLEDSAMYFCASRPQISGNTIYFGEGSWLTVV.

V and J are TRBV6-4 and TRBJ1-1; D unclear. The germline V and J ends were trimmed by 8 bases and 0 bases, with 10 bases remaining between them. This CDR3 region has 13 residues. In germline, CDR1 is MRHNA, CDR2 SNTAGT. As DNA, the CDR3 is TGTGCCAGCTCAGCTAGTATGAACACTGAAGCTTTCTTT. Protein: CASSASMNTEAFF.

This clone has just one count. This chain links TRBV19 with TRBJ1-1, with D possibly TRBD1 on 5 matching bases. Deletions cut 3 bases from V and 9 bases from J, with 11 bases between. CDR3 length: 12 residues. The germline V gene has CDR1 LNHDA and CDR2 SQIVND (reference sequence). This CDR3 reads CASSMEGAKAFF. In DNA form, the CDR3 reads TGTGCCAGTAGTATGGAAGGGGCGAAAGCTTTCTTT.

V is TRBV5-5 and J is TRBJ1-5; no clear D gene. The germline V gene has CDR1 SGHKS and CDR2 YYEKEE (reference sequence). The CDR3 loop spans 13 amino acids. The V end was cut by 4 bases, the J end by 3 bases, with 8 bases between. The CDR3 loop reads CASSPSSNQPQHF. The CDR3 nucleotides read TGTGCCAGCAGCCCTAGTTCCAATCAGCCCCAGCATTTT. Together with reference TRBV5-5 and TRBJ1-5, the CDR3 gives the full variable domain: DAGVTQSPTHLIKTRGQQVTLRCSPISGHKSVSWYQQVLGQGPQFIFQYYEKEERGRGNFPDRFSARQFPNYSSELNVNALLLGDSALYLCASSPSSNQPQHFGDGTRLSIL.

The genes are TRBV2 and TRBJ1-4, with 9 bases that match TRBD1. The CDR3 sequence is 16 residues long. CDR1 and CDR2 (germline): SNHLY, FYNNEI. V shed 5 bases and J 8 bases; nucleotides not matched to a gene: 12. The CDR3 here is CASSLLGTGISEKLFF. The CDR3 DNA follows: TGTGCCAGCAGTCTGCTAGGGACAGGGATATCAGAAAAACTGTTTTTT.

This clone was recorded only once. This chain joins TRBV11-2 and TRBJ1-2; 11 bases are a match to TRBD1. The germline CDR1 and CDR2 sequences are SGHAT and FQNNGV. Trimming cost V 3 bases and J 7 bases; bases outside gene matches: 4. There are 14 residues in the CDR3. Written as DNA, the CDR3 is TGTGCCAGCAGCTTGGACAGGGGGCGGAGTGGCTACACCTTC. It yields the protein CASSLDRGRSGYTF.

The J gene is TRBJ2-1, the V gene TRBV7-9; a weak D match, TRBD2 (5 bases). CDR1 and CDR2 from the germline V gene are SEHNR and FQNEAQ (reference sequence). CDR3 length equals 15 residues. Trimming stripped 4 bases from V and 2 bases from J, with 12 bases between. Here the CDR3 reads CASSSLARPYNEQFF. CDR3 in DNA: TGTGCCAGCAGCTCGTTAGCGAGACCCTACAATGAGCAGTTCTTC.

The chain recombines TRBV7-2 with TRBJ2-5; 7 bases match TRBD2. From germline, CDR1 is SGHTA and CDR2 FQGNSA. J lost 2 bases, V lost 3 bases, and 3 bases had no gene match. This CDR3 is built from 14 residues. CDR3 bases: TGTGCCAGCAGCTTCGGTAGCGGGCAAGAGACCCAGTACTTC. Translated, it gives CASSFGSGQETQYF.

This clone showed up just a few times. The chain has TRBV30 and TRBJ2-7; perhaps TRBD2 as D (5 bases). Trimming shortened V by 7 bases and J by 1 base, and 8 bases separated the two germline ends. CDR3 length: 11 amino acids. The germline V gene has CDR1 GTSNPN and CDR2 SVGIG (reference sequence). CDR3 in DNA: TGTGCCTTTGGGAGATCCTACGAGCAGTACTTC. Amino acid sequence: CAFGRSYEQYF.

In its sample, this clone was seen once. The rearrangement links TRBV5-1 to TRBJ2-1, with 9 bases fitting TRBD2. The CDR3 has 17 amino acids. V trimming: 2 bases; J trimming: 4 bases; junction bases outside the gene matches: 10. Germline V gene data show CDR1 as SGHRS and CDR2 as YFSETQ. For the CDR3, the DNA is TGCGCCAGCAGCTTTCTAGCGGGAATCCGCATGTACAATGAGCAGTTCTTC. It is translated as CASSFLAGIRMYNEQFF.

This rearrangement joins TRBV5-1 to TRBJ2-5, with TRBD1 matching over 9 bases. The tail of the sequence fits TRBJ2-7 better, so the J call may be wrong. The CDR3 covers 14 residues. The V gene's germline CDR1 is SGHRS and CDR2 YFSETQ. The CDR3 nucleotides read TGCGCCAGCAGCTTGGGGGACAGGGAAAGCGAGCAGTACTTC. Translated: CASSLGDRESEQYF.

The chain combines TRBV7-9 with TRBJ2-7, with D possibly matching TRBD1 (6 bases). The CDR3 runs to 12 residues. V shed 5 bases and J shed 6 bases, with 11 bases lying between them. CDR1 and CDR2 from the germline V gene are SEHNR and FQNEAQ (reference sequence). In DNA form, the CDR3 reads TGTGCCAGCAGCCCCGACAGGTTCGAGCAGTACTTC. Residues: CASSPDRFEQYF.

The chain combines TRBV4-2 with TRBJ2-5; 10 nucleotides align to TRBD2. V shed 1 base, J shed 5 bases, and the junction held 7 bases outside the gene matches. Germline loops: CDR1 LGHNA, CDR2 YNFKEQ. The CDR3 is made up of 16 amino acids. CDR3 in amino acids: CASSQGSGRDLETQYF. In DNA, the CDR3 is TGTGCCAGCAGCCAAGGGAGCGGGAGGGATCTTGAGACCCAGTACTTC.

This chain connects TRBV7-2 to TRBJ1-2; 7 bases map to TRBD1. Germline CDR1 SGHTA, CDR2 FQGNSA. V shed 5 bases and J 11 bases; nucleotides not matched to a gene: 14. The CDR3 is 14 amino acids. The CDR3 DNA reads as TGTGCCAGCAGCCCTTACTTGATAGAGACAGGGTACACCTTC. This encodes CASSPYLIETGYTF. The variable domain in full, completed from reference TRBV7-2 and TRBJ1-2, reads GAGVSQSPSNKVTEKGKDVELRCDPISGHTALYWYRQSLGQGLEFLIYFQGNSAPDKSGLPSDRFSAERTGGSVSTLTIQRTQQEDSAVYLCASSPYLIETGYTFGSGTRLTVV.